These 16 T cell receptor beta chains originate from one sample sequenced in a study of blood T cell repertoires in COVID-19. The data were produced by immunoSEQ multiplex PCR, yet TCRdb's version contains in-frame clones alone and is incomplete. The table lists about 280,000 clones, around 88% of them singletons. The material sequenced was PBMCs or T cells enriched from blood (not recorded which). Receptor source: a woman aged 40 to 55 who had recovered from COVID-19.

This clone was detected once. The genes are TRBV6-5 and TRBJ1-3; D is undetermined. The CDR3 sequence is 13 residues long. Germline lookup yields CDR1 MNHEY and CDR2 SVGAGI. The V and J ends lost 8 bases and 4 bases respectively, with 12 bases between them. The DNA for the CDR3 is TGTGCCAGCCGTCAGGCGTCCGGAAACACCATATATTTT. Translating gives CASRQASGNTIYF.

This sequence joins TRBV19 and TRBJ1-4; TRBD1 aligns across 9 bases. This CDR3 is 16 amino acids long. From germline, CDR1 is LNHDA and CDR2 SQIVND (reference sequence). J was trimmed by 0 bases and V by 4 bases; bases with no gene match: 3. CDR3 protein: CASSTRQGATNEKLFF. The CDR3 coding sequence is TGTGCCAGTAGTACGCGACAGGGGGCAACTAATGAAAAACTGTTTTTT.

This clone was seen a single time. DNA of the CDR3: TGTGCCTGGACTTTTGGGGGGGAGCAGTACTTC. Its protein is CAWTFGGEQYF. This sequence joins TRBV30 and TRBJ2-7, with D possibly TRBD2 on 6 matching bases. V gave up 4 bases and J gave up 7 bases, with 11 bases separating them. CDR1 and CDR2 (germline): GTSNPN, SVGIG (reference sequence). The CDR3 loop spans 11 amino acids.

The rearrangement uses TRBV7-3 and TRBJ2-2; 9 bases map to TRBD2. The junction had 6 bases not matched to a gene; V was cut back by 6 bases and J by 4 bases. Germline V gene sequence: CDR1 SGHTA, CDR2 FQGTGA. The CDR3 is made up of 15 amino acids. DNA for the CDR3: TGTGCCAGCAGGCCAGCGGGAGGTAGCACCGGGGAGCTGTTTTTT. Protein: CASRPAGGSTGELFF.

The J gene is TRBJ1-6, the V gene TRBV3-1 (or the pseudogene TRBV3-2); 8 nucleotides match TRBD1. From germline, CDR1 is LGHDT and CDR2 YNNKEL (reference sequence). The V gene end was trimmed by 2 bases and the J gene end by 7 bases; junction bases not matched to a gene: 1. This CDR3 comprises 14 residues. In nucleotides, the CDR3 is TGTGCCAGCAGCCAAAGACAGGGGAATTCACCCCTCCACTTT. Its protein is CASSQRQGNSPLHF.

This clone was recorded only once. The chain uses TRBV9 and TRBJ2-1; possible D gene TRBD1, 6 bases. The germline CDR1 and CDR2 sequences are SGDLS and YYNGEE. This CDR3 comprises 15 residues. V lost 2 bases, J lost 3 bases, and 12 bases lay in between. The CDR3 DNA follows: TGTGCCAGCAGCGTTCAGGGGATAGGCTACAATGAGCAGTTCTTC. This gives the protein CASSVQGIGYNEQFF. The variable domain in full, with the rest retrieved from reference TRBV9 and TRBJ2-1, is DSGVTQTPKHLITATGQRVTLRCSPRSGDLSVYWYQQSLDQGLQFLIQYYNGEERAKGNILERFSAQQFPDLHSELNLSSLELGDSALYFCASSVQGIGYNEQFFGPGTRLTVL.

The CDR3 DNA sequence: TGTGCCTGGAGTCGGCAGGTTGGGGGCTACACCTTC. It is translated as CAWSRQVGGYTF. The chain has TRBV30 and TRBJ1-2; D gene uncertain. Germline CDR1 and CDR2: GTSNPN and SVGIG (reference sequence). The CDR3 length is 12 residues. V lost 2 bases to trimming and J lost 8 bases, with 12 bases between them.

The chain combines TRBV6-5 with TRBJ1-2; 10 bases are a match to TRBD1. The CDR3 contains 15 residues. Germline V CDR1 and CDR2: MNHEY, SVGAGI. V lost 0 bases and J lost 4; bases outside the gene matches: 2. CDR3 amino acids: CASSYSGQGTYGYTF. The CDR3, as DNA: TGTGCCAGCAGTTACTCGGGACAGGGGACCTATGGCTACACCTTC.

The V gene is TRBV9, the J gene TRBJ2-1; possibly TRBD2 for D (5 bases). Germline loops: CDR1 SGDLS, CDR2 YYNGEE. The ends were cut back, 2 bases at V and 4 bases at J, with 13 bases in the middle. This CDR3 has 15 amino acids. The CDR3 is CASSVRSGRYNEQFF. DNA of the CDR3: TGTGCCAGCAGCGTGCGAAGCGGACGATACAATGAGCAGTTCTTC.

This clone turned up a few times. The V call is TRBV6-1, the J call TRBJ2-7, with 7 positions matching TRBD2. Germline lookup yields CDR1 MNHNS and CDR2 SASEGT. This CDR3 has 16 residues. The V segment lost 2 bases and the J segment 2 bases; nucleotides outside the gene matches: 9. In nucleotides, the CDR3 is TGTGCCAGCAGTGAAAACGGGTTAAGCGGGGCCTACGAGCAGTACTTC. Its translation is CASSENGLSGAYEQYF.

This clone was seen just once. This chain connects TRBV25-1 to TRBJ2-7; 11 bases match TRBD1. This CDR3 is 15 amino acids long. V was pared by 4 bases and J by 6 bases, with 8 bases of the junction left unmatched. In germline, CDR1 is MGHDK, CDR2 SYGVNS. In DNA, the CDR3 is TGTGCCAGCAGTGTGAGGGACAGGGGGTTCGGCGAGCAGTACTTC. This gives the protein CASSVRDRGFGEQYF.

The rearrangement links TRBV11-3 to TRBJ1-2; the D gene is possibly TRBD1 (6 bases). Germline CDR1 reads SGHNT; CDR2 reads YENEEA. V lost 0 bases and J lost 7, with 18 bases in between. The CDR3 covers 16 residues. In DNA, the CDR3 is TGTGCCAGCAGCTTAGATCGAGACCCAAGGGGGATTGGCTACACCTTC. Translation gives CASSLDRDPRGIGYTF.

V gene TRBV7-2 combines with J gene TRBJ2-1; no definite D call. The CDR3 has 13 amino acids. In germline, CDR1 is SGHTA, CDR2 FQGNSA. Trimming shortened V by 3 bases and J by 5 bases, and 8 bases separated the two germline ends. CDR3 residues: CASSFFRDNEQFF. The CDR3 region has the DNA TGTGCCAGCAGCTTCTTCCGGGACAATGAGCAGTTCTTC.

This chain links TRBV2 with TRBJ2-7; D is ambiguous. CDR3 length equals 12 residues. Trimming removed 5 bases at V and 6 bases at J, with 11 bases between. The germline CDR1 and CDR2 sequences are SNHLY and FYNNEI. The CDR3 spells CASSRWVAEQYF. In DNA, the CDR3 is TGTGCCAGCAGTCGGTGGGTAGCCGAGCAGTACTTC.

The V and J genes are TRBV18 and TRBJ1-1, with D tentatively TRBD1 (5 bases). Germline loops: CDR1 KGHSH, CDR2 LQKENI. V was shortened by 6 bases and J by 1 base, with 12 bases between the two germline ends. The CDR3 spans 14 residues. The DNA of the CDR3 is TGTGCCAGCTCTCTTGCAGGGCCGAACACTGAAGCTTTCTTT. The encoded protein is CASSLAGPNTEAFF.

Written as DNA, the CDR3 is TGTGCCAGCAGCCAAGTTCGAGGGGCACTAGCGAGCCAAGAGACCCAGTACTTC. Its translation is CASSQVRGALASQETQYF. The rearrangement uses TRBV4-2 and TRBJ2-5, with TRBD2 matching 7 bases. Germline V gene data show CDR1 as LGHNA and CDR2 as YNFKEQ. The V gene end was trimmed by 1 base and the J gene end by 1 base; junction bases not matched to a gene: 12. The length of the CDR3 is 18 residues.